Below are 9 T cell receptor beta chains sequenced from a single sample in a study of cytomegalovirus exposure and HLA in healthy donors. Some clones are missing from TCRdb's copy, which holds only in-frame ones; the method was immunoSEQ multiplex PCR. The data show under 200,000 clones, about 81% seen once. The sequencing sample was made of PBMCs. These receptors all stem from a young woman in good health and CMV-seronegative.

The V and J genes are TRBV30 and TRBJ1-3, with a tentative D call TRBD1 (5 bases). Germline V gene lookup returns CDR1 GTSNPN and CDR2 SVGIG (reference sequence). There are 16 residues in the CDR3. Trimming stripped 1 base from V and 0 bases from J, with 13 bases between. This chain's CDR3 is CAWSDGGGNSGNTIYF. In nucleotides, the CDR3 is TGTGCCTGGAGTGATGGTGGGGGGAACTCTGGAAACACCATATATTTT.

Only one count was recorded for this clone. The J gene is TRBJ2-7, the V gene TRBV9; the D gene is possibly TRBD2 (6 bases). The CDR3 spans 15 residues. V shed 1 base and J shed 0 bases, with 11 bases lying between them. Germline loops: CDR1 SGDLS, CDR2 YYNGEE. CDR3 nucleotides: TGTGCCAGCAGCGTATCGTACGGGGGCTCCTACGAGCAGTACTTC. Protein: CASSVSYGGSYEQYF.

This chain's CDR3 is CASSLYGTGGLKEQFF. Written as DNA, the CDR3 is TGTGCCAGCAGCTTATATGGGACAGGGGGCCTAAAGGAGCAGTTCTTC. The chain uses TRBV7-2 and TRBJ2-1; 12 bases align to TRBD1. Germline values: CDR1 SGHTA, CDR2 FQGNSA. The CDR3 is 16 residues long. V shed 2 bases, J shed 10 bases, and the junction held 9 bases outside the gene matches.

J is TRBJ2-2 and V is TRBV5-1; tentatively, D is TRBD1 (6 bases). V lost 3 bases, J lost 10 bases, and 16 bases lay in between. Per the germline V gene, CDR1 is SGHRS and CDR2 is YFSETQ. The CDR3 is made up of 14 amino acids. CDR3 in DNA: TGCGCCAGCAGCTATCAGGGGTTGGGAGAGGAGCTGTTTTTT. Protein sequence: CASSYQGLGEELFF.

The CDR3 nucleotides read TGTGCCACTTTCTGGGGGCGGAAGAACACTGAAGCTTTCTTT. Amino acid sequence: CATFWGRKNTEAFF. This chain joins TRBV6-5 and TRBJ1-1, with D maybe TRBD1 (6 bases). Deletions cut 10 bases from V and 1 base from J, with 16 bases between. Germline V CDR1 and CDR2: MNHEY, SVGAGI. This CDR3 is 14 amino acids long.

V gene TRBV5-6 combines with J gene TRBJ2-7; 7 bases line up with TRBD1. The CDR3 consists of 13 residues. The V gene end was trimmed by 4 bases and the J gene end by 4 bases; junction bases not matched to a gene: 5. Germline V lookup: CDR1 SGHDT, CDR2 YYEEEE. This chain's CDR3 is CASSPGTEYEQYF. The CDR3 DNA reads TGTGCCAGCAGCCCCGGGACAGAATACGAGCAGTACTTC. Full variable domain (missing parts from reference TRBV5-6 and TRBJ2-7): DAGVTQSPTHLIKTRGQQVTLRCSPKSGHDTVSWYQQALGQGPQFIFQYYEEEERQRGNFPDRFSGHQFPNYSSELNVNALLLGDSALYLCASSPGTEYEQYFGPGTRLTVT.

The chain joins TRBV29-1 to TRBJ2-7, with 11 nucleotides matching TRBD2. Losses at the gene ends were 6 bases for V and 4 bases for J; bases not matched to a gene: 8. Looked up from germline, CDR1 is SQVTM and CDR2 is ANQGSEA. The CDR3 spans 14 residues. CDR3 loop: CSVASGLAAYEQYF. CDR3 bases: TGCAGCGTGGCCTCGGGACTAGCGGCGTACGAGCAGTACTTC.

CDR3 coding DNA: TGTGCCAGCAGGGGGGGAGGACTTCTCACAGATACGCAGTATTTT. It translates to CASRGGGLLTDTQYF. The J gene is TRBJ2-3, the V gene TRBV6-1; D may be TRBD2 (6 bases). This CDR3 comprises 15 residues. The V and J ends lost 6 bases and 2 bases respectively, with 15 bases between them. Germline V lookup: CDR1 MNHNS, CDR2 SASEGT.

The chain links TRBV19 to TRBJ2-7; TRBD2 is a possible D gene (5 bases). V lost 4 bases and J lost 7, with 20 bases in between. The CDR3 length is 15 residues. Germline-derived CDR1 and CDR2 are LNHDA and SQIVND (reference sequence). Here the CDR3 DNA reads TGTGCCAGTAGTACCGGGCCCGGCGGGCCCTGGGAGCAGTACTTC. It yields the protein CASSTGPGGPWEQYF.